These 10 T cell receptor beta chains share one sample of origin, sequenced in a study of cytomegalovirus exposure and HLA in healthy donors. 13 Jbeta primers and 60 Vbeta primers were used for the PCR. Generated by immunoSEQ multiplex PCR, the TCRdb table keeps only in-frame clones and is missing some. The sample includes more than 90,000 clones, around 85% of them seen just once. Sequencing used PBMCs. These receptor sequences come from a man aged 25-40 years in good health and CMV-seronegative.

The gene calls are TRBV10-3 and TRBJ2-5, with 14 bases that match TRBD2. The closer fit of TRBJ2-7 to the DNA end suggests the J call may be wrong. The germline CDR1 and CDR2 sequences are ENHRY and SYGVKD. CDR3 length: 13 amino acids. In DNA form, the CDR3 reads TGTGCCGTCGGACTAGCGGGGGGCCTCGAGCAGTACTTC. This codes for CAVGLAGGLEQYF.

The V call is TRBV11-2, the J call TRBJ2-2, with 11 bases aligning to TRBD2. Germline CDR1 and CDR2: SGHAT and FQNNGV. V was pared by 5 bases and J by 5 bases, with 7 bases of the junction left unmatched. CDR3 length: 16 residues. As DNA, the CDR3 is TGTGCCAGCAGCATCCTGACTAGCGGGGTTACCGGGGAGCTGTTTTTT. This encodes CASSILTSGVTGELFF. Based on the CDR3 plus reference TRBV11-2 and TRBJ2-2, the full variable domain is EAGVAQSPRYKIIEKRQSVAFWCNPISGHATLYWYQQILGQGPKLLIQFQNNGVVDDSQLPKDRFSAERLKGVDSTLKIQPAKLEDSAVYLCASSILTSGVTGELFFGEGSRLTVL.

The chain links TRBV4-1 to TRBJ2-1; TRBD2 agrees at 8 bases. Germline V gene lookup returns CDR1 MGHRA and CDR2 YSYEKL. The CDR3 runs 17 residues. With 0 bases clipped from V and 4 bases from J, the junction kept 8 bases outside the gene matches. This chain's CDR3 is CASSQDSLGLVYNEQFF. Here the CDR3 DNA reads TGCGCCAGCAGCCAAGATTCATTGGGACTAGTGTACAATGAGCAGTTCTTC.

This chain links TRBV5-1 with TRBJ1-1, with a weak D call TRBD1 (6 bases). Trimming pared 4 bases from V and 1 base from J, leaving 17 bases between. This CDR3 is 16 amino acids long. CDR1 is SGHRS, CDR2 YFSETQ, per germline. CDR3 region: CASSIQPGHQNTEAFF. The CDR3 nucleotides are TGCGCCAGCAGCATACAACCGGGACACCAGAACACTGAAGCTTTCTTT. The whole variable domain, remainder taken from reference TRBV5-1 and TRBJ1-1, is KAGVTQTPRYLIKTRGQQVTLSCSPISGHRSVSWYQQTPGQGLQFLFEYFSETQRNKGNFPGRFSGRQFSNSRSEMNVSTLELGDSALYLCASSIQPGHQNTEAFFGQGTRLTVV.

The chain couples TRBV30 to TRBJ2-5; 9 nucleotides agree with TRBD1. After removal of 3 bases from V and 3 bases from J, the junction contained 11 bases not matched to a gene. Germline lookup yields CDR1 GTSNPN and CDR2 SVGIG (reference sequence). The CDR3 length is 16 residues. The CDR3 DNA is TGTGCCTGGAGAGGGGGACCGGGACAGGGTGAAGAGACCCAGTACTTC. Translated, it gives CAWRGGPGQGEETQYF. Full variable domain (rest looked up from reference TRBV30 and TRBJ2-5): SQTIHQWPATLVQPVGSPLSLECTVEGTSNPNLYWYRQAAGRGLQLLFYSVGIGQISSEVPQNLSASRPQDRQFILSSKKLLLSDSGFYLCAWRGGPGQGEETQYFGPGTRLLVL.

The count of this clone is one. The V and J genes are TRBV5-1 and TRBJ2-5; D is ambiguous. The V end was cut by 5 bases, the J end by 1 base, with 9 bases between. The CDR3 spans 13 residues. In germline, CDR1 is SGHRS, CDR2 YFSETQ. The CDR3 protein is CASSLPLQETQYF. CDR3 in DNA: TGCGCCAGCAGTCTCCCCCTCCAAGAGACCCAGTACTTC.

The CDR3 DNA reads TGTGCCAGCAGCTATCTAGCGGGTTCTTACAATGAGCAGTTCTTC. Translating it yields CASSYLAGSYNEQFF. The V and J genes are TRBV27 and TRBJ2-1; 8 positions match TRBD2. With V trimmed by 6 bases and J by 4 bases, 8 bases remained unmatched. This CDR3 spans 15 amino acids. Germline lookup yields CDR1 MNHEY and CDR2 SMNVEV (reference sequence).

The rearrangement links TRBV4-1 to TRBJ1-2; no clear D. The CDR3 extends over 12 amino acids. Looked up from germline, CDR1 is MGHRA and CDR2 is YSYEKL. V gave up 3 bases and J gave up 8 bases, with 10 bases separating them. Here the CDR3 DNA reads TGCGCCAGCAGCCAGGGAGGGAGGGGCTACACCTTC. Residues: CASSQGGRGYTF.

The J gene is TRBJ1-6, the V gene TRBV6-6; D gene unclear. From germline, CDR1 is MNHNY and CDR2 SVGAGI (reference sequence). The CDR3 totals 16 residues. V lost 2 bases and J 5 bases, leaving 13 bases between the germline ends. The CDR3 sequence: CASSYGAWRDNSPLHF. CDR3 DNA: TGTGCCAGCAGTTACGGCGCGTGGCGGGATAATTCACCCCTCCACTTT.

This rearrangement joins TRBV5-4 to TRBJ1-1, with a possible D match to TRBD1 (6 bases). The germline CDR1 and CDR2 sequences are SGHNT and YYREEE (reference sequence). The V end was cut by 4 bases, the J end by 0 bases, with 16 bases between. This CDR3 region has 16 residues. In DNA, the CDR3 is TGTGCCAGCAGCCCACAGGGAACCGGAATGAACACTGAAGCTTTCTTT. Translation: CASSPQGTGMNTEAFF.